This is a list of T cell receptor beta chains from one sample in a study of cytomegalovirus exposure and HLA in healthy donors. Clones were read by immunoSEQ multiplex PCR, and TCRdb kept only the in-frame ones, dropping some. The repertoire holds approximately 69,000 clones, approximately 70% seen once, with roughly 20% in the top ten. Source material: PBMCs. These TCRs come from a middle-aged man in good health and CMV-seropositive. CDR3s include the opening cysteine and the closing phenylalanine or tryptophan. The D gene is left open where the match is weak. Expanded clones get a size class; other rows say once, few or many, or leave the size out.

abundance,d_gene,len,j_gene,v_gene,CDR3nt,CDR3aa
NA,TRBD1,14,TRBJ1-2,TRBV2,TGTGCCAGCATAGACAGGGGGGATGGTCGTGGCTACACCTTC,CASIDRGDGRGYTF
NA,NA,12,TRBJ1-2,TRBV29-1,TGCAGCGTTGAAGCCGGGAACTATGGCTACACCTTC,CSVEAGNYGYTF
NA,NA,14,TRBJ1-1,TRBV25-1,TGTGCCAGCAGTCTTGGGGGGGTGAGAACTGAAGCTTTCTTT,CASSLGGVRTEAFF
few,NA,13,TRBJ2-2,TRBV6-5,TGTGCCAGCAGCCAGAGGAGGGGCGGGGAGCTGTTTTTT,CASSQRRGGELFF
NA,NA,12,TRBJ2-7,TRBV14,TGTGCCAGCACAAACAACAACTACGAGCAGTACTTC,CASTNNNYEQYF
NA,TRBD2,15,TRBJ2-5,TRBV6-1,TGTGCCAGCAAGACCATAGCGGGGGTAAAGGAGACCCAGTACTTC,CASKTIAGVKETQYF
NA,TRBD1,16,TRBJ1-2,TRBV5-6,TGTGCCAGCAGCTTGGCCGGAAGGGGGCCAAGGGGAGGCTACACCTTC,CASSLAGRGPRGGYTF
NA,NA,16,TRBJ1-5,TRBV19,TGTGCCAGTAGTGAACACTACAGGGAGGGGAACCAGCCCCAGCATTTT,CASSEHYREGNQPQHF
NA,TRBD2,15,TRBJ2-1,TRBV7-3,TGTGCCAGCAGCTCATCTAGCGGGGGGGCCAGCGAGCAGTTCTTC,CASSSSSGGASEQFF
few,TRBD1,16,TRBJ1-3,TRBV9,TGTGCCAGCAGCGTTGGAGGGGGCCTAGGTGGAAACACCATATATTTT,CASSVGGGLGGNTIYF
NA,NA,17,TRBJ1-1,TRBV28,TGTGCCAGCAGTTCGTACAGGGTTACTCTTACGAACACTGAAGCTTTCTTT,CASSSYRVTLTNTEAFF
NA,NA,14,TRBJ1-2,TRBV15,TGTGCCACCAGCAGAGAGGGCCAGGTCTATGGCTACACCTTC,CATSREGQVYGYTF
NA,TRBD1,14,TRBJ1-4,TRBV30,TGTGCCTACGGATTCGACAGGGGGAATGAAAAACTGTTTTTT,CAYGFDRGNEKLFF
few,NA,13,TRBJ2-3,TRBV2,TGTGCCAGCAGTACCCGACAAACAGATACGCAGTATTTT,CASSTRQTDTQYF
NA,NA,14,TRBJ2-2,TRBV6-5,TGTGCCAGCAGTTACGGAGCGAATACCGGGGAGCTGTTTTTT,CASSYGANTGELFF
NA,NA,16,TRBJ2-3,TRBV9,TGTGCCAGCAGCGCCCAGGAGGGGGCTAGCACAGATACGCAGTATTTT,CASSAQEGASTDTQYF
NA,TRBD1,15,TRBJ2-1,TRBV5-1,TGCGCCAGCAGCTGGCGACAGGGGGCCTACAATGAGCAGTTCTTC,CASSWRQGAYNEQFF
NA,TRBD1,15,TRBJ1-1,TRBV18,TGTGCCAGCTCACCAGGGACAGGGGCTAACACTGAAGCTTTCTTT,CASSPGTGANTEAFF
NA,NA,13,TRBJ2-7,TRBV4-1,TGCGCCAGCAGCCAGACAGGGGAGGGGGAGCAGTACTTC,CASSQTGEGEQYF
NA,NA,15,TRBJ1-2,TRBV7-8,TGTGCCAGCAGCCCCCGGGCAGGGGATTCATATGGCTACACCTTC,CASSPRAGDSYGYTF
NA,TRBD2,18,TRBJ2-2,TRBV6-1,TGTGCCAGCAGTGAAAGCGCTCGACTAGCGGGAGGGACCGGGGAGCTGTTTTTT,CASSESARLAGGTGELFF
NA,NA,15,TRBJ2-7,TRBV11-3,TGTGCCAGCAGTCAGAGGCACAAGACGGCCTACGAGCAGTACTTC,CASSQRHKTAYEQYF
NA,TRBD1,15,TRBJ1-1,TRBV5-5,TGTGCCAGCAGCTCCATGGGACAGATTAACACTGAAGCTTTCTTT,CASSSMGQINTEAFF
NA,NA,13,TRBJ2-5,TRBV11-3,TGTGCCAGCAGTGAGGGACATAAAGAGACCCAGTACTTC,CASSEGHKETQYF
NA,TRBD2,16,TRBJ2-1,TRBV27,TGTGCCAGCAGTCCAATAACTAGCGGGGTCTACAATGAGCAGTTCTTC,CASSPITSGVYNEQFF
NA,TRBD2,12,TRBJ2-1,TRBV30,TGTGCCTGGGGACTAGCTTCCAATGAGCAGTTCTTC,CAWGLASNEQFF
NA,TRBD1,15,TRBJ1-1,TRBV5-1,TGCGCCAGCCGGCCCCAGACAGGGGGCAACACTGAAGCTTTCTTT,CASRPQTGGNTEAFF
NA,TRBD1,18,TRBJ1-1,TRBV7-9,TGTGCCAGCAGCCCAGGACAGGCCCTTTTCACCCTGAACACTGAAGCTTTCTTT,CASSPGQALFTLNTEAFF
NA,TRBD1,15,TRBJ2-5,TRBV7-7,TGTGCTAGCAGTCCGGGACAGGGGATCCAAGAGACCCAGTACTTC,CASSPGQGIQETQYF
NA,TRBD2,18,TRBJ2-3,TRBV4-3,TGCGCCAGCAGCCGGGGACTAGCGGGGGGCAGGATCACAGATACGCAGTATTTT,CASSRGLAGGRITDTQYF
NA,NA,14,TRBJ1-1,TRBV5-1,TGCGCCAGCAGCTTTGGTCGCGGGGGCACTGAAGCTTTCTTT,CASSFGRGGTEAFF
NA,NA,14,TRBJ1-2,TRBV5-5,TGTGCCAGCAGCCCTACAGTAACTAACTATGGCTACACCTTC,CASSPTVTNYGYTF
NA,NA,11,TRBJ1-1,TRBV29-1,TGCAGCGGGGGGAGGGCTAATGAAGCTTTCTTT,CSGGRANEAFF
NA,TRBD2,16,TRBJ2-3,TRBV11-1,TGTGCCAGCAGCTCTAGCGGGGCCTTGGGGGCAGATACGCAGTATTTT,CASSSSGALGADTQYF
few,TRBD1,13,TRBJ1-4,TRBV28,TGTGCCAGCACCCAGACAGGGGAGGGAAAACTGTTTTTT,CASTQTGEGKLFF
NA,NA,13,TRBJ2-3,TRBV2,TGTGCCAGCATGGACAGACCCACAGATACGCAGTATTTT,CASMDRPTDTQYF
NA,TRBD2,16,TRBJ2-3,TRBV13,TGTGCCAGCAGCTCTGGACTAGCGGGGATCACAGATACGCAGTATTTT,CASSSGLAGITDTQYF
NA,NA,14,TRBJ1-4,TRBV6-6,TGTGCCAGCACCGACAGGCCAACTAATGAAAAACTGTTTTTT,CASTDRPTNEKLFF
NA,TRBD2,18,TRBJ2-1,TRBV11-3,TGTGCCAGCAGCATCAACGGACTAGCGGGGGGGCCCTACAATGAGCAGTTCTTC,CASSINGLAGGPYNEQFF
NA,NA,11,TRBJ1-1,TRBV28,TGTGCCAGCAGGCGAACGGTAGAAGCTTTCTTT,CASRRTVEAFF
NA,NA,12,TRBJ1-1,TRBV5-1,TGCGCCAGCAGCTTGGTCGGGGAGGAAGCTTTCTTT,CASSLVGEEAFF
once,NA,13,TRBJ2-2,TRBV30,TGTGCCTGGAACAGGGTGGGCACCGGGGAGCTGTTTTTT,CAWNRVGTGELFF
NA,NA,11,TRBJ2-2,TRBV7-9,TGTGCCAGCAGCTCTTCCGGGGAGCTGTTTTTT,CASSSSGELFF
NA,TRBD1,16,TRBJ1-2,TRBV15,TGTGCCACCAGCAGGTCCGTACAGGGGGCTAACTATGGCTACACCTTC,CATSRSVQGANYGYTF
few,TRBD1,14,TRBJ1-1,TRBV6-1,TGTGCCAGCAATACAGGGGTTGAGAACACTGAAGCTTTCTTT,CASNTGVENTEAFF
NA,TRBD1,15,TRBJ2-5,TRBV19,TGTGCCAGTAGTATAGATGGGACAGGCCAAGAGACCCAGTACTTC,CASSIDGTGQETQYF
NA,TRBD1,15,TRBJ1-1,TRBV11-2,TGTGCCAGCAGCTCATACCGGGACAGTAACACTGAAGCTTTCTTT,CASSSYRDSNTEAFF
NA,TRBD1,15,TRBJ1-5,TRBV7-2,TGTGCCAGCAGCTTAGTACAGGGGGCTAGGCAGCCCCAGCATTTT,CASSLVQGARQPQHF
NA,TRBD1,14,TRBJ1-2,TRBV5-6,TGTGCTACGCACCCTTGGGACAGAAATTATGGCTACACCTTC,CATHPWDRNYGYTF
once,NA,13,TRBJ2-7,TRBV7-8,TGTGCCAGCAGCTTAGCGACAGCTTACGAGCAGTACTTC,CASSLATAYEQYF
NA,TRBD1,13,TRBJ1-2,TRBV4-2,TGTGCCAGCAGCAAGGGACAGCTCTATGGCTACACCTTC,CASSKGQLYGYTF
once,NA,15,TRBJ2-1,TRBV5-1,TGCGCCAGCAGCTTCCTTACTGGCTCCTACAATGAGCAGTTCTTC,CASSFLTGSYNEQFF
NA,NA,16,TRBJ1-1,TRBV10-3,TGTGCCATCAGTGAGTCGAATGGGGGGGAGAACACTGAAGCTTTCTTT,CAISESNGGENTEAFF
few,TRBD1,17,TRBJ1-2,TRBV5-6,TGTGCCAGCAGCTTGGAGGCAGGGGGGATCGCCCACTATGGCTACACCTTC,CASSLEAGGIAHYGYTF